This is a list of T cell receptor beta chains from one sample in a study of Graves' ophthalmopathy and Graves' hyperthyroidism. TCRdb redid the calling of the multiplex PCR reads with MiXCR, one entry per CDR3 protein. The repertoire holds about 210,000 distinct CDR3 sequences, with 25% to 30% as singletons. The sequenced sample consisted of peripheral blood. These receptor sequences come from a man aged 50 to 59 with Graves' ophthalmopathy. The CDR3 runs from the conserved cysteine through the conserved F or W. The D gene is left open where the match is weak. Where a row states a size, it is once, few, many or the class of an expanded clone; other rows omit it.

v_gene: TRBV6-8; abundance: many; d_gene: .; j_gene: TRBJ2-7; CDR3aa: CASSYEVRGQYF; CDR3nt: TGTGCCAGCAGTTACGAGGTTAGGGGGCAGTACTTC
v_gene: TRBV24-1; abundance: .; d_gene: TRBD1; j_gene: TRBJ1-2; CDR3aa: CATSTNRGLDYGYTF; CDR3nt: TGTGCCACCAGCACGAACAGGGGGCTGGACTATGGCTACACCTTC
v_gene: TRBV6-5; abundance: .; d_gene: TRBD2; j_gene: TRBJ2-5; CDR3aa: CASSSAWAGVPETQYF; CDR3nt: TGTGCCAGCAGTTCCGCCTGGGCGGGAGTCCCAGAGACCCAGTACTTC
v_gene: TRBV27; abundance: many; d_gene: .; j_gene: TRBJ1-2; CDR3aa: CASSLVGDYGYTF; CDR3nt: TGTGCCAGCAGTTTAGTAGGGGACTATGGCTACACCTTC
v_gene: TRBV20-1; abundance: .; d_gene: .; j_gene: TRBJ1-1; CDR3aa: CSARQDEAFF; CDR3nt: TGCAGTGCTAGACAAGATGAAGCTTTCTTT
v_gene: TRBV28; abundance: many; d_gene: TRBD1; j_gene: TRBJ1-1; CDR3aa: CASRRTGILGNTEAFF; CDR3nt: TGTGCCAGCAGACGGACAGGGATATTAGGGAACACTGAAGCTTTCTTT
v_gene: TRBV27; abundance: .; d_gene: TRBD1; j_gene: TRBJ1-1; CDR3aa: CASSPNRGAEAFF; CDR3nt: TGTGCCAGCAGTCCAAACAGGGGTGCTGAAGCTTTCTTT
v_gene: TRBV7-2; abundance: many; d_gene: TRBD2; j_gene: TRBJ2-7; CDR3aa: CASSLDWGGRPYEQYF; CDR3nt: TGTGCCAGCAGCTTAGACTGGGGCGGGAGGCCCTACGAGCAGTACTTC
v_gene: TRBV5-5; abundance: .; d_gene: .; j_gene: TRBJ1-1; CDR3aa: CASSHSGGDTEAFF; CDR3nt: TGTGCCAGCAGTCACTCCGGGGGAGACACTGAAGCTTTCTTT
v_gene: TRBV29-1; abundance: .; d_gene: .; j_gene: TRBJ2-5; CDR3aa: CSGAWETQYF; CDR3nt: TGCAGCGGGGCTTGGGAGACCCAGTACTTC
v_gene: TRBV18; abundance: many; d_gene: .; j_gene: TRBJ1-1; CDR3aa: CASSPPSNTEAFF; CDR3nt: TGTGCCAGCTCACCACCGTCGAACACTGAAGCTTTCTTT
v_gene: TRBV6-2/TRBV6-3; abundance: many; d_gene: .; j_gene: TRBJ1-1; CDR3aa: CASSYSRVNTEAFF; CDR3nt: TGTGCCAGCAGTTACTCACGGGTGAACACTGAAGCTTTCTTT
v_gene: TRBV29-1; abundance: .; d_gene: .; j_gene: TRBJ2-7; CDR3aa: CSVEGLPSYEQYF; CDR3nt: TGCAGCGTTGAAGGACTGCCCTCCTACGAGCAGTACTTC
v_gene: TRBV6-2/TRBV6-3; abundance: .; d_gene: TRBD1; j_gene: TRBJ1-1; CDR3aa: CASSPRQGVKKWTEAFF; CDR3nt: TGTGCCAGCAGTCCAAGACAGGGAGTTAAGAAATGGACTGAAGCTTTCTTT
v_gene: TRBV27; abundance: .; d_gene: .; j_gene: TRBJ1-2; CDR3aa: CASSPLGSRWGYTF; CDR3nt: TGTGCCAGCAGTCCCCTCGGCTCTCGCTGGGGCTACACCTTC
v_gene: TRBV3-1; abundance: many; d_gene: .; j_gene: TRBJ1-2; CDR3aa: CASSRTANYGYTF; CDR3nt: TGTGCCAGCAGCCGTACAGCTAACTATGGCTACACCTTC
v_gene: TRBV12-3/TRBV12-4; abundance: many; d_gene: .; j_gene: TRBJ2-7; CDR3aa: CASSPSGGQGYEQYF; CDR3nt: TGTGCCAGCAGTCCGTCCGGGGGGCAAGGGTACGAGCAGTACTTC
v_gene: TRBV28; abundance: many; d_gene: .; j_gene: TRBJ1-5; CDR3aa: CASSLTLTSNQPQHF; CDR3nt: TGTGCCAGCAGTCTGACACTTACTAGCAATCAGCCCCAGCATTTT
v_gene: TRBV28; abundance: many; d_gene: .; j_gene: TRBJ1-2; CDR3aa: CASSLSQGGSDYTF; CDR3nt: TGTGCCAGCAGTTTATCACAGGGAGGAAGTGACTACACCTTC
v_gene: TRBV28; abundance: many; d_gene: .; j_gene: TRBJ2-2; CDR3aa: CASSPPGFPARELFF; CDR3nt: TGTGCCAGCAGTCCGCCGGGTTTTCCGGCCAGGGAGCTGTTTTTT
v_gene: TRBV29-1; abundance: many; d_gene: TRBD1; j_gene: TRBJ1-2; CDR3aa: CSVSSGTGTYGYTF; CDR3nt: TGCAGCGTCTCCTCCGGGACAGGAACCTATGGCTACACCTTC
v_gene: TRBV19; abundance: many; d_gene: TRBD1; j_gene: TRBJ1-2; CDR3aa: CASSGTVPNYGYTF; CDR3nt: TGTGCCAGTAGCGGGACAGTACCTAACTATGGCTACACCTTC
v_gene: TRBV24-1; abundance: .; d_gene: TRBD1; j_gene: TRBJ1-2; CDR3aa: CATSDGTAYGYTF; CDR3nt: TGTGCCACCAGTGATGGGACAGCCTATGGCTACACCTTC
v_gene: TRBV28; abundance: medium-sized; d_gene: .; j_gene: TRBJ2-7; CDR3aa: CASSLRYEQYF; CDR3nt: TGTGCCAGCAGTTTACGGTACGAGCAGTACTTC
v_gene: TRBV28; abundance: many; d_gene: .; j_gene: TRBJ2-7; CDR3aa: CASSFRYSSYEQYF; CDR3nt: TGTGCCAGCAGTTTCAGGTACTCCTCCTACGAGCAGTACTTC
v_gene: TRBV28; abundance: many; d_gene: .; j_gene: TRBJ1-1; CDR3aa: CASSIGVTSEAFF; CDR3nt: TGTGCCAGCAGTATAGGGGTCACTTCTGAAGCTTTCTTT
v_gene: TRBV6-2/TRBV6-3; abundance: many; d_gene: .; j_gene: TRBJ2-7; CDR3aa: CASSYPTLRTRDEQYF; CDR3nt: TGTGCCAGCAGTTACCCGACTCTTAGGACCAGGGACGAGCAGTACTTC
v_gene: TRBV27; abundance: many; d_gene: .; j_gene: TRBJ2-5; CDR3aa: CASSLGQGGQTQYF; CDR3nt: TGTGCCAGCAGCCTCGGGCAGGGTGGGCAGACCCAGTACTTC
v_gene: TRBV29-1; abundance: many; d_gene: .; j_gene: TRBJ2-7; CDR3aa: CSVEFAGSASYEQYF; CDR3nt: TGCAGCGTTGAATTTGCAGGGAGCGCTTCCTACGAGCAGTACTTC
v_gene: TRBV6-5; abundance: many; d_gene: TRBD1; j_gene: TRBJ2-7; CDR3aa: CASSYADRGPYEQYF; CDR3nt: TGTGCCAGCAGTTACGCCGACAGGGGACCCTACGAGCAGTACTTC
v_gene: TRBV7-2; abundance: many; d_gene: .; j_gene: TRBJ2-5; CDR3aa: CASSLQARPYF; CDR3nt: TGTGCCAGCAGCTTACAGGCTAGGCCGTACTTC
v_gene: TRBV12-3/TRBV12-4; abundance: .; d_gene: .; j_gene: TRBJ2-2; CDR3aa: CASSNLVGSGELFF; CDR3nt: TGTGCCAGCAGTAACTTAGTGGGGTCCGGGGAGCTGTTTTTT
v_gene: TRBV6-2/TRBV6-3; abundance: .; d_gene: .; j_gene: TRBJ2-7; CDR3aa: CASSLSGQGLVEQYF; CDR3nt: TGTGCCAGCAGTTTATCGGGGCAGGGTTTGGTAGAGCAGTACTTC
v_gene: TRBV6-1; abundance: .; d_gene: .; j_gene: TRBJ1-3; CDR3aa: CASSEAATGNSGNTIYF; CDR3nt: TGTGCCAGCAGTGAAGCGGCTACAGGGAACTCTGGAAACACCATATATTTT
v_gene: TRBV5-1; abundance: many; d_gene: TRBD1; j_gene: TRBJ2-2; CDR3aa: CASSLRTGANTGELFF; CDR3nt: TGCGCCAGCAGCTTGAGGACAGGGGCGAACACCGGGGAGCTGTTTTTT
v_gene: TRBV27; abundance: many; d_gene: .; j_gene: TRBJ2-2; CDR3aa: CASSGANTARELFF; CDR3nt: TGTGCCAGCAGTGGGGCGAACACCGCCCGGGAGCTGTTTTTT
v_gene: TRBV27; abundance: many; d_gene: .; j_gene: TRBJ2-5; CDR3aa: CASSFGGQETQYF; CDR3nt: TGTGCCAGCAGTTTCGGGGGCCAAGAGACCCAGTACTTC
v_gene: TRBV12-3/TRBV12-4; abundance: many; d_gene: TRBD1; j_gene: TRBJ1-5; CDR3aa: CASSLRFGGGANQPQHF; CDR3nt: TGTGCCAGCAGTTTACGATTTGGAGGGGGCGCGAATCAGCCCCAGCATTTT
v_gene: TRBV20-1; abundance: many; d_gene: .; j_gene: TRBJ1-1; CDR3aa: CSARDPVGKNTEAFF; CDR3nt: TGCAGTGCTAGAGATCCGGTAGGGAAGAACACTGAAGCTTTCTTT
v_gene: TRBV12-3/TRBV12-4; abundance: many; d_gene: TRBD1; j_gene: TRBJ2-3; CDR3aa: CASSWTGNTDTQYF; CDR3nt: TGTGCCAGCAGTTGGACAGGGAACACAGATACGCAGTATTTT
v_gene: TRBV6-5; abundance: many; d_gene: .; j_gene: TRBJ1-1; CDR3aa: CASSYRRGTEAFF; CDR3nt: TGTGCCAGCAGTTACAGGCGGGGCACTGAAGCTTTCTTT
v_gene: TRBV12-3/TRBV12-4; abundance: many; d_gene: TRBD1; j_gene: TRBJ2-7; CDR3aa: CASSPDRFRGEQYF; CDR3nt: TGTGCCAGCAGTCCGGACAGGTTTCGAGGGGAGCAGTACTTC